This is a list of T cell receptor beta chains from one sample in a study of blood T cell repertoires in COVID-19. Data came from immunoSEQ multiplex PCR; TCRdb stores just in-frame clones and leaves some out. The sample consists of fewer than 600,000 clones, roughly nine tenths of them appearing once. Sample: peripheral blood. These TCRs come from a man aged 18 to 29 with COVID-19, enrolled during active disease. Both conserved end residues are part of each CDR3. D genes are given only for firm matches. Some rows mark clone size as missing; the rest say once, few, many or name a class of expanded clone.

v_gene	abundance	j_gene	d_gene	CDR3aa	CDR3nt
TRBV11-2	.	TRBJ2-2	.	CASSWTNTGELFF	TGTGCCAGCAGCTGGACTAACACCGGGGAGCTGTTTTTT
TRBV27	.	TRBJ1-1	.	CASSFRPRDTEAFF	TGTGCCAGCAGTTTTCGTCCGCGGGACACTGAAGCTTTCTTT
TRBV30	.	TRBJ2-1	.	CAWEEAGNNNEQFF	TGTGCCTGGGAAGAGGCAGGGAATAACAATGAGCAGTTCTTC
TRBV29-1	once	TRBJ2-7	.	CSVQRGEGGPSYEQYF	TGCAGCGTGCAAAGGGGGGAGGGCGGTCCCTCCTACGAGCAGTACTTC
TRBV5-1	.	TRBJ1-2	TRBD1	CASRQTGVSGYGYTF	TGCGCCAGCAGACAAACAGGGGTATCGGGCTATGGCTACACCTTC
TRBV5-1	.	TRBJ2-2	.	CASSLSPPGSAGELFF	TGCGCCAGCAGCTTGAGTCCCCCCGGGTCCGCCGGGGAGCTGTTTTTT
TRBV4-2	.	TRBJ2-3	TRBD2	CASSQPERGGRTDTQYF	TGTGCCAGCAGCCAGCCGGAGCGGGGGGGCCGAACAGATACGCAGTATTTT
TRBV19	once	TRBJ1-5	TRBD1	CASRGTPRHQPQHF	TGTGCCAGCAGGGGGACGCCTAGGCATCAGCCCCAGCATTTT
TRBV19	few	TRBJ2-2	.	CASRTGPRTGELFF	TGTGCCAGTAGAACAGGGCCGAGGACCGGGGAGCTGTTTTTT
TRBV5-8	.	TRBJ2-1	TRBD2	CASSLLGTSGRGEQFF	TGTGCCAGCAGCTTGTTAGGGACTAGCGGGAGAGGGGAGCAGTTCTTC
TRBV5-1	.	TRBJ2-1	TRBD2	CASSRLAAYNEQFF	TGCGCCAGCAGCCGACTAGCGGCCTACAATGAGCAGTTCTTC
TRBV4-1	.	TRBJ2-3	TRBD2	CASSLTPRAGGLDTQYF	TGCGCCAGCAGCTTGACCCCCCGAGCGGGAGGGTTAGATACGCAGTATTTT
TRBV7-9	.	TRBJ2-1	.	CASSPGLIQFF	TGTGCCAGCAGCCCGGGACTCATCCAGTTCTTC
TRBV5-6	.	TRBJ1-5	.	CASSIWGRNQPQHF	TGTGCCAGCAGCATATGGGGCAGGAATCAGCCCCAGCATTTT
TRBV11-2	.	TRBJ2-5	TRBD2	CASSLEGTSDIETQYF	TGTGCCAGCAGCCTAGAGGGGACTAGCGATATAGAGACCCAGTACTTC
TRBV10-2	.	TRBJ2-7	TRBD1	CASSESRRQGKGTGIYEQYF	TGCGCCAGCAGTGAGAGTCGGAGACAGGGGAAAGGCACTGGGATCTACGAGCAGTACTTC
TRBV5-1	.	TRBJ1-1	.	CASSLAQGSDTEAFF	TGCGCCAGCAGCTTGGCCCAGGGATCGGACACTGAAGCTTTCTTT
TRBV24-1	.	TRBJ2-1	TRBD2	CATSERTSGRAYEQFF	TGTGCCACCAGTGAAAGGACTAGCGGGAGGGCCTATGAGCAGTTCTTC
TRBV11-2	.	TRBJ2-2	.	CASSLVPRNTGELFF	TGTGCCAGCAGCTTAGTCCCGAGGAACACCGGGGAGCTGTTTTTT
TRBV29-1	.	TRBJ2-2	.	CSVGQGRAGELFF	TGCAGCGTTGGGCAGGGTCGGGCCGGGGAGCTGTTTTTT
TRBV2	.	TRBJ2-5	TRBD2	CASSPSGTSGQETQYF	TGTGCCAGCAGCCCGTCTGGGACTAGCGGACAAGAGACCCAGTACTTC
TRBV5-1	.	TRBJ2-1	TRBD2	CASSFGGGEYNEQFF	TGCGCCAGCAGCTTTGGCGGGGGGGAGTACAATGAGCAGTTCTTC
TRBV2	.	TRBJ1-1	.	CARLLGGNTEAFF	TGTGCCAGGCTTCTCGGGGGGAACACTGAAGCTTTCTTT
TRBV5-1	.	TRBJ2-2	TRBD1	CASSQQPGQANTGELFF	TGCGCCAGCAGCCAACAACCGGGACAGGCGAACACCGGGGAGCTGTTTTTT
TRBV7-2	.	TRBJ2-1	TRBD2	CASSLLSGILNEQFF	TGTGCCAGCAGCTTACTTAGCGGGATACTCAATGAGCAGTTCTTC
TRBV2	.	TRBJ2-7	TRBD1	CASSRQGNEQYF	TGTGCCAGCAGTCGACAGGGGAACGAGCAGTACTTC
TRBV11-3	.	TRBJ2-1	TRBD2	CASSSASGGNYNEQFF	TGTGCCAGCAGCTCCGCTAGCGGGGGTAATTACAATGAGCAGTTCTTC
TRBV4-1	once	TRBJ2-5	TRBD2	CASSQALGLAQETQYF	TGCGCCAGCAGCCAAGCGCTGGGACTAGCTCAAGAGACCCAGTACTTC
TRBV7-2	.	TRBJ2-3	.	CASSSPPGGAGGTQYF	TGTGCCAGCAGCTCCCCCCCCGGGGGTGCAGGAGGTACGCAGTATTTT
TRBV25-1	.	TRBJ1-3	.	CASNRTFRSGNTIYF	TGTGCCAGCAACCGGACATTCCGCTCTGGAAACACCATATATTTT
TRBV5-4	.	TRBJ2-7	TRBD2	CASSRGGYEQYF	TGTGCCAGCAGCCGCGGGGGATACGAGCAGTACTTC
TRBV30	.	TRBJ1-1	.	CALREMNTEAFF	TGTGCCCTCAGGGAAATGAACACTGAAGCTTTCTTT
TRBV19	.	TRBJ2-7	TRBD1	CASSTPGTGVYEQYF	TGTGCCAGTAGTACGCCCGGGACAGGGGTCTACGAGCAGTACTTC
TRBV9	.	TRBJ2-3	TRBD1	CASSSRQGRQDTQYF	TGTGCCAGCAGCTCACGACAGGGGAGGCAGGATACGCAGTATTTT
TRBV5-1	.	TRBJ2-3	TRBD2	CASSLRLAGDTDTQYF	TGCGCCAGCAGCTTGCGGCTAGCGGGGGACACAGATACGCAGTATTTT
TRBV19	.	TRBJ1-1	TRBD1	CASSKDRSRGTEAFF	TGTGCCAGTAGTAAGGACAGGTCCCGGGGGACTGAAGCTTTCTTT
TRBV6-6	.	TRBJ2-3	.	CASSSLRDTQYF	TGTGCCAGCAGTTCGCTACGAGATACGCAGTATTTT
TRBV2	.	TRBJ2-6	TRBD1	CASSSRGSGANVLTF	TGTGCCAGCAGTAGCAGGGGGTCTGGGGCCAACGTCCTGACTTTC
TRBV5-5	.	TRBJ1-2	TRBD1	CASSLAPGQGNKDGYTF	TGTGCCAGCAGCTTGGCCCCGGGACAGGGGAATAAGGATGGCTACACCTTC
TRBV21-1	.	TRBJ2-1	.	CASSLNEQFF	TGTGCCAGCAGCCTCAATGAGCAGTTCTTC
TRBV15	few	TRBJ1-2	.	CATSRDRTAEGYTF	TGTGCCACCAGCAGAGATAGAACAGCTGAGGGCTACACCTTC
TRBV5-4	.	TRBJ2-5	.	CASSPQVWERAETQYF	TGTGCCAGCAGCCCCCAGGTGTGGGAGAGGGCAGAGACCCAGTACTTC
TRBV4-1	.	TRBJ1-2	.	CASSHGRGGGYGYTF	TGCGCCAGCAGCCACGGAAGGGGGGGCGGCTATGGCTACACCTTC
TRBV5-1	.	TRBJ2-1	.	CASSLDLITHRLDNEQFF	TGCGCCAGCAGCTTGGACCTAATTACCCACCGCCTTGACAATGAGCAGTTCTTC
TRBV5-6	.	TRBJ2-7	TRBD1	CASSQWDRVSYEQYF	TGTGCCAGCAGTCAGTGGGACAGGGTCTCCTACGAGCAGTACTTC
TRBV9	.	TRBJ2-2	.	CASSAPKGVDTGELFF	TGTGCCAGCAGCGCCCCGAAGGGAGTGGACACCGGGGAGCTGTTTTTT
TRBV12-3/TRBV12-4	.	TRBJ1-1	.	CASSLGRLTEAFF	TGTGCCAGCAGTTTGGGCAGGCTCACTGAAGCTTTCTTT
TRBV3-1/TRBV3-2	.	TRBJ2-5	.	CASSSEGLETQYF	TGTGCCAGCAGCTCCGAGGGATTAGAGACCCAGTACTTC
TRBV14	.	TRBJ2-7	TRBD2	CASSQAGLADISYEQYF	TGTGCCAGCAGCCAAGCAGGACTAGCAGATATCTCCTACGAGCAGTACTTC
TRBV5-5	.	TRBJ2-2	TRBD2	CASSLRLAFTGELFF	TGTGCCAGCAGCCTCCGACTAGCGTTCACCGGGGAGCTGTTTTTT
TRBV19	many	TRBJ1-2	.	CASAKWASNYGYTF	TGTGCCAGTGCCAAGTGGGCCAGTAACTATGGCTACACCTTC
TRBV28	.	TRBJ1-6	TRBD1	CASDKGQNNSPLHF	TGTGCCAGCGACAAGGGACAGAATAATTCACCCCTCCACTTT
TRBV6-6	.	TRBJ2-2	TRBD1	CASSYYRGTNTGELFF	TGTGCCAGCAGTTACTACAGGGGGACGAACACCGGGGAGCTGTTTTTT
TRBV6-6	.	TRBJ1-5	.	CASSYSGGGNQPQHF	TGTGCCAGCAGTTACAGCGGGGGGGGCAATCAGCCCCAGCATTTT
TRBV19	.	TRBJ2-5	TRBD2	CASSTDLAGAGETQYF	TGTGCCAGTAGCACCGACCTAGCGGGAGCGGGGGAGACCCAGTACTTC
TRBV14	.	TRBJ2-2	TRBD1	CASSQGTGVYEELFF	TGTGCCAGCAGCCAAGGGACAGGGGTTTACGAGGAGCTGTTTTTT
TRBV6-5	.	TRBJ2-7	.	CASSYPSSYEQYF	TGTGCCAGCAGCTACCCTAGCTCCTACGAGCAGTACTTC
TRBV2	.	TRBJ2-3	TRBD1	CASSRDRGTDTQYF	TGTGCCAGCAGTAGGGACAGGGGAACAGATACGCAGTATTTT
TRBV7-9	.	TRBJ2-6	.	CASSLIGSGANVLTF	TGTGCCAGCAGCTTAATCGGGTCTGGGGCCAACGTCCTGACTTTC